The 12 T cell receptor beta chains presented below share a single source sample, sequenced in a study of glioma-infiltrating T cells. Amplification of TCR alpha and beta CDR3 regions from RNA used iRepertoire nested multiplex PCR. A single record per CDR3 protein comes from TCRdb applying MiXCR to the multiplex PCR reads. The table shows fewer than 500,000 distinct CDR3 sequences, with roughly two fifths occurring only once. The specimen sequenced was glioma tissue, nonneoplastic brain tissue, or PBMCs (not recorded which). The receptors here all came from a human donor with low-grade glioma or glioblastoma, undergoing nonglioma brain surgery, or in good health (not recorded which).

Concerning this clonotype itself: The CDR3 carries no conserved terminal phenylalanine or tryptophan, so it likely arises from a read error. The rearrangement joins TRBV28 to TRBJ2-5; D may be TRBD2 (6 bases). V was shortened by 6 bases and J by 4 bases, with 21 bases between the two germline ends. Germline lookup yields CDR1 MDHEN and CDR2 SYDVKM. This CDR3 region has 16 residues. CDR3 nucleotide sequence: TGTGCCAGCAGCTACGCCAACCGGGGGACGGGAGAGACCCAGTACTCC. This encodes CASSYANRGTGETQYS.

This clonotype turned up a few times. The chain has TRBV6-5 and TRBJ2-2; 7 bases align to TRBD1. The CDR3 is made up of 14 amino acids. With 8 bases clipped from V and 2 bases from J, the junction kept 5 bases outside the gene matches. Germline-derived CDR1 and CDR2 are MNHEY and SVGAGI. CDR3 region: CASGNRGNTGELFF. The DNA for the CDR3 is TGTGCCAGCGGTAACAGGGGAAACACCGGGGAGCTGTTTTTT.

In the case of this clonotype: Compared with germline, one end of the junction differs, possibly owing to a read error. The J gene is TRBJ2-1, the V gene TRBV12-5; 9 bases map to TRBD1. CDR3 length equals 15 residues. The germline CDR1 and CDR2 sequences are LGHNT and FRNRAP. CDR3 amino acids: CASGLGQGRYNEQFF. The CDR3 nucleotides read TGTGCTAGTGGCTTGGGACAGGGTCGTTACAATGAGCAGTTCTTC.

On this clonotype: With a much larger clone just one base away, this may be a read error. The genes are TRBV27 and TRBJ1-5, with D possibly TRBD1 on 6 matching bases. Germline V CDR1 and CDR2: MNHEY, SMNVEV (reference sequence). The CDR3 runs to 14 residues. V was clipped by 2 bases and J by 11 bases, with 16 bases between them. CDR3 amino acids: CASSLIRGDQAQHF. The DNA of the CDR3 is TGTGCCAGCAGTTTAATCAGGGGAGACCAGGCCCAGCATTTT.

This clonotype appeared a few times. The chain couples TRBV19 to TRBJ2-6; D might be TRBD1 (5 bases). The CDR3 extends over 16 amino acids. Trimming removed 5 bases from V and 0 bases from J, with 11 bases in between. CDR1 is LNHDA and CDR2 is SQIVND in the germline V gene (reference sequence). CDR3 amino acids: CASSARQRSGANVLTF. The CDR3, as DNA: TGTGCCAGTAGTGCAAGACAGCGCTCTGGGGCCAACGTCCTGACTTTC.

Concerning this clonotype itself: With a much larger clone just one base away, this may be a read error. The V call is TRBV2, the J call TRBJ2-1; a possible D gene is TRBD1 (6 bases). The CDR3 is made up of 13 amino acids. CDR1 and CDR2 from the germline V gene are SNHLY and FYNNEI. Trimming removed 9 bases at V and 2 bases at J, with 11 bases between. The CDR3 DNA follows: TGTGCCAGGCAGGGGCTGGCCTACAATGAGCAGTTCTTC. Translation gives CARQGLAYNEQFF.

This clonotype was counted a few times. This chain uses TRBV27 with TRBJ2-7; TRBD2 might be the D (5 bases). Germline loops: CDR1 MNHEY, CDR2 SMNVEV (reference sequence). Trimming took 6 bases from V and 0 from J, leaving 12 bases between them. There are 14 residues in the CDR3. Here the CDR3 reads CASSMAGYSYEQYF. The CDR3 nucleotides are TGTGCCAGCAGCATGGCGGGCTACTCCTACGAGCAGTACTTC.

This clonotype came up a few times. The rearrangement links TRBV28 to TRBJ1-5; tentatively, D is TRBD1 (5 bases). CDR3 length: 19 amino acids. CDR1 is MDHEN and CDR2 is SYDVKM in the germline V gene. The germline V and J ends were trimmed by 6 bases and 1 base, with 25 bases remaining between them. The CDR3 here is CASSLGVLGPEASNQPQHF. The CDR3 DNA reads TGTGCCAGCAGCCTAGGGGTTTTGGGTCCGGAAGCGAGCAATCAGCCCCAGCATTTT.

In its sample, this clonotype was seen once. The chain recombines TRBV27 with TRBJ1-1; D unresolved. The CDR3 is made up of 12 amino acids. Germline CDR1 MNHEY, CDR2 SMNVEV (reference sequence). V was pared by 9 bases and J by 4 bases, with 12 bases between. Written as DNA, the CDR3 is TGTGCCAGGAACAGAGAGAGCACTGAAGCTTTCTTT. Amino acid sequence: CARNRESTEAFF.

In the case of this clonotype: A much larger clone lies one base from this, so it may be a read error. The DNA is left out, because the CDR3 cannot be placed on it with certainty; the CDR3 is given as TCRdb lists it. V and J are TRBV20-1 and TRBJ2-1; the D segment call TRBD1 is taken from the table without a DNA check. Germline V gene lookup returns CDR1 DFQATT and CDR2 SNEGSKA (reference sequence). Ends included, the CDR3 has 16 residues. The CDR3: CSAGTFGQGSYNEEFF.

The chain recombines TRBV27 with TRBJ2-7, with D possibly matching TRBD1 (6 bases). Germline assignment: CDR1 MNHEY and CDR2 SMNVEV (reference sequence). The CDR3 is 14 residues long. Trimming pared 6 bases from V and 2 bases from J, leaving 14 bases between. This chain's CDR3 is CASSHRQAAYEQYF. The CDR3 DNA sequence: TGTGCCAGCAGCCATAGACAGGCCGCCTACGAGCAGTACTTC.

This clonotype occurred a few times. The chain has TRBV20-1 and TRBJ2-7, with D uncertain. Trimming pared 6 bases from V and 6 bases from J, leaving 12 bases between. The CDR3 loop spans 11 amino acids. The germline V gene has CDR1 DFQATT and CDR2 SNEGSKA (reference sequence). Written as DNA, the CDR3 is TGCAGTGCCCCCCTGGGTTCCGAGCAGTACTTC. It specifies CSAPLGSEQYF.